A single sample gave rise to the 6 T cell receptor beta chains below, sequenced in a study of Graves' ophthalmopathy and Graves' hyperthyroidism. The sequenced template was RNA, covering the TCR beta CDR3 region. First-round RT-PCR used HTBI primers; second-round multiplex PCR followed. TCRdb processed the multiplex PCR reads anew with MiXCR; each CDR3 protein has one entry. The sample records about 740,000 distinct CDR3 sequences, roughly 40% being singletons. The material sequenced was peripheral blood. These receptors all come from an adult man with Graves' ophthalmopathy.

This chain joins TRBV20-1 and TRBJ1-1; D is ambiguous. The V gene's germline CDR1 is DFQATT and CDR2 SNEGSKA (reference sequence). Trimming left V 2 bases short and J 0 bases short, with 13 bases between. The length of the CDR3 is 15 residues. The CDR3 DNA is TGCAGTGCTAGACCTAATGAAGTGATGAACACTGAAGCTTTCTTT. It translates to CSARPNEVMNTEAFF.

This clonotype was counted once. The chain employs TRBV11-2 and TRBJ1-6; TRBD1 aligns across 10 bases. Germline trimming cut 5 bases from V and 7 bases from J; bases unmatched to any gene: 5. The germline gives CDR1 SGHAT, CDR2 FQNNGV. This CDR3 has 15 residues. In DNA form, the CDR3 reads TGTGCCAGCAGCAAGGGACAGGGGCAGAATTCACCCCTCCACTTT. This encodes CASSKGQGQNSPLHF.

In this sample, this clonotype turned up a few times. The chain employs TRBV9 and TRBJ1-4; D is perhaps TRBD1 (5 bases). CDR3 length: 14 residues. V was clipped by 0 bases and J by 8 bases, with 11 bases between them. Germline loops: CDR1 SGDLS, CDR2 YYNGEE. The CDR3, as DNA: TGTGCCAGCAGCGTAGACCAGGGACGCGAAAAACTGTTTTTT. This encodes CASSVDQGREKLFF.

This clonotype occurred a few times. J is TRBJ2-5 and V is TRBV20-1, with 12 positions matching TRBD2. The CDR3 runs 16 residues. CDR1 is DFQATT, CDR2 SNEGSKA, per germline (reference sequence). V lost 3 bases and J lost 4; bases outside the gene matches: 9. Here the CDR3 DNA reads TGCAGTGCTAGTTTGTCTAGCGGGAGGGGATTAGAGACCCAGTACTTC. Translating gives CSASLSSGRGLETQYF.

There are a few counts of this clonotype. The V and J genes are TRBV10-1 and TRBJ1-5; 10 bases align to TRBD1. The trim removed 9 bases at V and 2 bases at J, leaving 10 bases unmatched. Germline CDR1 and CDR2: WNHNN and SYGVQD (reference sequence). The length of the CDR3 is 16 residues. The CDR3 DNA reads TGCGCCAGAAGAAAAGCCGGGACAGGGGGCAATCAGCCCCAGCATTTT. It codes for CARRKAGTGGNQPQHF.

The chain has TRBV7-7 and TRBJ1-5; a possible D gene is TRBD1 (5 bases). CDR1 SSHAT and CDR2 FNYEAQ come from the germline V gene (reference sequence). The CDR3 runs to 16 residues. V was clipped by 6 bases and J by 0 bases, with 15 bases between them. The DNA for the CDR3 is TGTGCCAGCAGTGATGCGGGGACTTATAGCAATCAGCCCCAGCATTTT. Encoded protein: CASSDAGTYSNQPQHF.